Shown below are 9 T cell receptor beta chains from a single sample sequenced in a study of control samples from healthy donors and cancer patients. Only in-frame clones appear in the TCRdb table, and some are missing; sequencing was by immunoSEQ multiplex PCR. The data show about 120,000 clones, 75% to 90% seen once. Sequenced: PBMCs. The receptors shown here come from a woman aged 45-65 years with colorectal cancer.

The chain couples TRBV28 to TRBJ2-4; D is tentatively TRBD1 or TRBD2 (5 bases each). The CDR3 has 14 residues. Trimming cost V 6 bases and J 8 bases, with 17 bases left between them. Germline CDR1 is MDHEN and CDR2 is SYDVKM. The CDR3 bases are TGTGCCAGCAGGGTACCGGGGCCACGGGACATTCAGTACTTC. This encodes CASRVPGPRDIQYF.

The chain uses TRBV12-3 or TRBV12-4 and TRBJ2-3; no clear D. V gave up 7 bases and J gave up 1 base, with 9 bases separating them. This CDR3 has 13 amino acids. The DNA for the CDR3 is TGTGCCAGCAAGGGATTTGGCACAGATACGCAGTATTTT. Its translation: CASKGFGTDTQYF.

The genes are TRBV27 and TRBJ1-5; 7 positions agree with TRBD1. V was clipped by 5 bases and J by 1 base; unmatched bases: 2. The germline gives CDR1 MNHEY, CDR2 SMNVEV (reference sequence). The CDR3 runs 14 residues. The CDR3 nucleotides are TGTGCCAGCAGTCCCAGGGGGAGCAATCAGCCCCAGCATTTT. It translates to CASSPRGSNQPQHF.

The V and J genes are TRBV29-1 and TRBJ2-3, with D perhaps matching TRBD2 (6 bases). The CDR3 totals 15 residues. The V and J ends lost 7 bases and 2 bases respectively, with 19 bases between them. CDR1 and CDR2 from the germline V gene are SQVTM and ANQGSEA. The CDR3 DNA reads TGCAGCGCGGGGGACTTCCCGCTAGACACAGATACGCAGTATTTT. As protein: CSAGDFPLDTDTQYF.

The rearrangement joins TRBV7-6 to TRBJ2-1, with 9 bases lining up with TRBD1. Losses at the gene ends were 5 bases for V and 0 bases for J; bases not matched to a gene: 2. This CDR3 comprises 15 residues. Germline values: CDR1 SGHVS, CDR2 FNYEAQ. CDR3 sequence reads: CASSDRGVSYNEQFF. CDR3 DNA: TGTGCCAGCAGCGACAGGGGGGTCTCCTACAATGAGCAGTTCTTC.

This chain uses TRBV28 with TRBJ2-1; D is uncertain. Germline CDR1 MDHEN, CDR2 SYDVKM. This CDR3 contains 12 residues. Between the trimmed V and J ends, which lost 4 bases and 6 bases, there was a span of 7 bases. The CDR3 DNA reads TGTGCCAGCAGTTGGGCCGGCAATGAGCAGTTCTTC. It encodes CASSWAGNEQFF.

The V gene is TRBV27, the J gene TRBJ2-7; 10 bases map to TRBD1. The CDR3 loop spans 17 amino acids. CDR1 MNHEY and CDR2 SMNVEV come from the germline V gene (reference sequence). Trimming took 4 bases from V and 4 from J; bases not matched to a gene: 13. This chain's CDR3 is CASSSSGTGVFFYEQYF. CDR3 bases: TGTGCCAGCAGTTCGTCCGGGACAGGGGTTTTTTTTTACGAGCAGTACTTC.

V is TRBV28 and J is TRBJ1-2; no clear D. This CDR3 spans 13 amino acids. Germline CDR1 is MDHEN and CDR2 is SYDVKM. The germline V and J ends were trimmed by 7 bases and 8 bases, with 17 bases remaining between them. CDR3 loop: CASTFGPEQGYTF. The CDR3 nucleotides read TGTGCCAGCACCTTTGGTCCGGAGCAGGGCTACACCTTC.

This clone appeared a single time. The chain combines TRBV19 with TRBJ1-5; the D gene is possibly TRBD1 (6 bases). CDR1 and CDR2 (germline): LNHDA, SQIVND (reference sequence). Trimming removed 5 bases at V and 5 bases at J, with 25 bases between. The CDR3 contains 18 residues. The CDR3 sequence is CASSLHRVSTEVDQPQHF. The DNA of the CDR3 is TGTGCCAGTAGTTTACACAGGGTATCTACCGAAGTAGATCAGCCCCAGCATTTT.